This T cell receptor beta chain was observed in a study of blood T cell repertoires in COVID-19. Per the original methods: Amplifying reference gene primers gave estimates of nucleated cell counts. This table comes from immunoSEQ multiplex PCR, and its TCRdb copy is limited to in-frame clones, with some not included. For V, J and clone size, that table is used; D and trimming come from the DNA. The sample holds some 180,000 clones, approximately 85% seen once. The germline V and J ends were trimmed by 4 bases and 8 bases, with 14 bases remaining between them. Germline CDR1 and CDR2: SQVTM and ANQGSEA. This CDR3 region has 12 residues. The study assigned cohorts using participant-reported clinical history.

Sequenced sample: PBMCs or T cells enriched from blood (not recorded which). The chain combines TRBV29-1 with TRBJ1-2; D not resolved. This clonotype originated in a man in his forties who had recovered from COVID-19. DNA of the CDR3: TGCAGCGTTGGTGTGGTTTCGGGGGGCTACACCTTC. It translates to CSVGVVSGGYTF.